This T cell receptor beta chain was sequenced in a study of tumor and adjacent non-tumor tissue in lung cancer. This clonotype came up once. As yet, its antigen is unknown. One end of the junction fails to match germline, which may point to a read error. Three rounds of nested PCR, following a modified ARM-PCR protocol, produced the TCRbeta library. TCRdb re-derived calls from the multiplex PCR reads in MiXCR, one entry per CDR3 protein. The top ten hold 37% of the sample, which has approximately 120,000 distinct CDR3 sequences, roughly 80% seen once. Study-wide findings and caveats: Normal lung showed higher cumulative top 100 clone frequency than tumor.

Germline V gene data show CDR1 as SGHVS and CDR2 as FQNEAQ. The CDR3 totals 13 residues. No cell sorting was done before RNA was extracted from the tissue. Sequenced sample: lung tumor tissue. The chain recombines TRBV7-8 with TRBJ1-5, with D possibly matching TRBD1 (6 bases). The TCR sequence derives from a woman aged 55-70 years with non-small cell lung cancer. The DNA of the CDR3 is TGTGCTAGCAGTTACTGGGGGCTTCAGCCCCAGCATTTT. This translates into CASSYWGLQPQHF.